This T cell receptor beta chain was found in a study of cytomegalovirus exposure and HLA in healthy donors. Whole-study context: Genetic ancestry analysis placed about 84% of the 400 or so donors that were genotyped in the Caucasian-associated cluster. Study observations and caveats: It was reported in a later analysis that an Asian-associated ancestry cluster showed fewer N-insertions than the 666-donor mean. TCR beta V- and J-gene trimming, according to a later analysis, was linked to a missense DCLRE1C variant. Certain indistinguishable V segments, among them TRBV6-2 and TRBV6-3, were excluded.

The PCR ran on 60 Vbeta and 13 Jbeta primers. The table came from immunoSEQ multiplex PCR; TCRdb's copy has only in-frame clones and leaves some out. The sample carries around 160,000 clones, approximately 71% recorded once. Concerning this clone itself: Its antigen is still unknown.

This CDR3 region has 15 residues. The germline CDR1 and CDR2 sequences are MGHRA and YSYEKL. The V end was cut by 3 bases, the J end by 4 bases, with 15 bases between. The receptor was isolated from a male donor in good health and CMV-seronegative. Material for sequencing was PBMCs. The chain employs TRBV4-1 and TRBJ1-2; D possibly corresponds to TRBD1 (5 bases). CDR3 protein: CASSQAPGYLYGYTF. In DNA, the CDR3 is TGCGCCAGCAGCCAGGCTCCAGGGTATCTCTATGGCTACACCTTC.